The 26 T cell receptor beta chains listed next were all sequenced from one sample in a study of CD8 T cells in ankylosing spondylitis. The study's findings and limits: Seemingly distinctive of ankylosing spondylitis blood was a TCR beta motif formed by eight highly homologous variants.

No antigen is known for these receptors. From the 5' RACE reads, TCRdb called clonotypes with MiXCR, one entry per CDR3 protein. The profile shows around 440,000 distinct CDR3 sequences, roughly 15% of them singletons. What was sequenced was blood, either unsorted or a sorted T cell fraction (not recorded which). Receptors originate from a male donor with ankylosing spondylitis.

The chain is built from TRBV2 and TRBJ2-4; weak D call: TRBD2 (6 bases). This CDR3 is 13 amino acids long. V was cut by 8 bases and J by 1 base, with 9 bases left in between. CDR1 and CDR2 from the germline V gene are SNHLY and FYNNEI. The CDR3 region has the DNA TGTGCCAGCCTAAGCGGGGCCAAAAACATTCAGTACTTC. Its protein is CASLSGAKNIQYF.

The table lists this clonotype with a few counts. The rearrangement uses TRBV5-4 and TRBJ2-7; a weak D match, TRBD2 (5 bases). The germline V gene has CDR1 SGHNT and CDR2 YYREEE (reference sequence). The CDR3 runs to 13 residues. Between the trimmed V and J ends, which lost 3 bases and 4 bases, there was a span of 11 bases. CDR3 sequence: CASSSGNNYEQYF. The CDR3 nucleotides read TGTGCCAGCAGCTCGGGGAACAATTACGAGCAGTACTTC.

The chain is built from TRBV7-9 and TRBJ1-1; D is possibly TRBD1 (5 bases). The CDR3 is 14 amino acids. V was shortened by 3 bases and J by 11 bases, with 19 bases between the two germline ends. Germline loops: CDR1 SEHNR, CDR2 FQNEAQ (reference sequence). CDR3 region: CASSLSRADGEAFF. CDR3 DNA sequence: TGTGCCAGCAGCTTGTCCAGGGCAGACGGGGAGGCTTTCTTT.

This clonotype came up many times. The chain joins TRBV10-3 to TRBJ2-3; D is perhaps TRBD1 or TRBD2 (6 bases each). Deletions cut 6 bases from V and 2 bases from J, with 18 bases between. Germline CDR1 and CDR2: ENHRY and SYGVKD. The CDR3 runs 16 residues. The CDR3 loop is CAIRPSEGVFTDTQYF. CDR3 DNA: TGTGCCATCAGGCCTTCGGAGGGGGTTTTCACAGATACGCAGTATTTT.

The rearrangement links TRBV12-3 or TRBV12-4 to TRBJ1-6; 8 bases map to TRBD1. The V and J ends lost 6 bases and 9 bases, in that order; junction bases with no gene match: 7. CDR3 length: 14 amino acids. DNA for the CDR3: TGTGCCAGCAGCCCGACAGGGGTGCGTTCACCCCTCCACTTT. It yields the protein CASSPTGVRSPLHF.

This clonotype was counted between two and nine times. This chain's CDR3 is CASSYSPGWSGNTIYF. The CDR3 bases are TGTGCCAGCAGTTACTCACCGGGTTGGTCGGGAAACACCATATATTTT. This chain connects TRBV6-5 to TRBJ1-3; no clear D gene. V lost 0 bases to trimming and J lost 4 bases, with 13 bases between them. The CDR3 is 16 residues long. Looked up from germline, CDR1 is MNHEY and CDR2 is SVGAGI.

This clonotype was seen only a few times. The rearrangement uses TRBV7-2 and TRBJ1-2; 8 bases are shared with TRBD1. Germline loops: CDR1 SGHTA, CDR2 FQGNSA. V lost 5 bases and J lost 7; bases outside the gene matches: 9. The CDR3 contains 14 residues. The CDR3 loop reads CASSLEGTGGGYTF. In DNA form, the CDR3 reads TGTGCCAGCAGCCTAGAGGGGACAGGAGGTGGCTACACCTTC. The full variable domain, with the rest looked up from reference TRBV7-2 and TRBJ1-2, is GAGVSQSPSNKVTEKGKDVELRCDPISGHTALYWYRQSLGQGLEFLIYFQGNSAPDKSGLPSDRFSAERTGGSVSTLTIQRTQQEDSAVYLCASSLEGTGGGYTFGSGTRLTVV.

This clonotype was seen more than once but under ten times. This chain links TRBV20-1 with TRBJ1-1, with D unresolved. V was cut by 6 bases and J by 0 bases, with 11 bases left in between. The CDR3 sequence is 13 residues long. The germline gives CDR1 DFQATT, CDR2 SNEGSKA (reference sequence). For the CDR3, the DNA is TGCAGTGCGAGAACACGCCTGAACACTGAAGCTTTCTTT. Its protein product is CSARTRLNTEAFF.

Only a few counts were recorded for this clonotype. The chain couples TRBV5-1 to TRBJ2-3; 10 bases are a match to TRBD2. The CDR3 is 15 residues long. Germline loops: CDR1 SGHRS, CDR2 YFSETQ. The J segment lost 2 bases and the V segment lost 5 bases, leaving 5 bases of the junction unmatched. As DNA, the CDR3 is TGCGCCAGCAGGAGGACTAGCGGCCACACAGATACGCAGTATTTT. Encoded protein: CASRRTSGHTDTQYF. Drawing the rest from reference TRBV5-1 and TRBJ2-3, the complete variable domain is KAGVTQTPRYLIKTRGQQVTLSCSPISGHRSVSWYQQTPGQGLQFLFEYFSETQRNKGNFPGRFSGRQFSNSRSEMNVSTLELGDSALYLCASRRTSGHTDTQYFGPGTRLTVL.

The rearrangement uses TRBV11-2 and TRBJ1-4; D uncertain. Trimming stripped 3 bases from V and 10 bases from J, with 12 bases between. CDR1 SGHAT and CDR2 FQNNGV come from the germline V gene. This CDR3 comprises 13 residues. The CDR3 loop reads CASSLPVSGKLFF. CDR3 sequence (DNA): TGTGCCAGCAGCTTGCCCGTGAGTGGAAAACTGTTTTTT.

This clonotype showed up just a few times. The CDR3, as DNA: TGTGCCAGCAGCCGATGGGGTAGCGGGAGTGCCGGGGAGCTGTTTTTT. Translating it yields CASSRWGSGSAGELFF. This chain joins TRBV7-3 and TRBJ2-2; 9 bases align to TRBD2. CDR1 and CDR2 (germline): SGHTA, FQGTGA. CDR3 size: 16 residues. V shed 5 bases, J shed 6 bases, and the junction held 10 bases outside the gene matches. Full variable domain (rest looked up from reference TRBV7-3 and TRBJ2-2): GAGVSQTPSNKVTEKGKYVELRCDPISGHTALYWYRQSLGQGPEFLIYFQGTGAADDSGLPNDRFFAVRPEGSVSTLKIQRTERGDSAVYLCASSRWGSGSAGELFFGEGSRLTVL.

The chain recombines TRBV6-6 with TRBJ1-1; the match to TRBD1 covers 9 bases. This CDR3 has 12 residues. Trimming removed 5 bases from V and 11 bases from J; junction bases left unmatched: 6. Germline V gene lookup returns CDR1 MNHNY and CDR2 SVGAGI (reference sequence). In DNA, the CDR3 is TGTGCCAGCAGTCCCCGACAGGGGGATGCTTTCTTT. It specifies CASSPRQGDAFF.

The CDR3 protein is CAWSVRGTLNQPQHF. DNA for the CDR3: TGTGCCTGGAGTGTACGGGGGACACTCAATCAGCCCCAGCATTTT. The J gene is TRBJ1-5, the V gene TRBV30; D perhaps matches TRBD1 (6 bases). The CDR3 spans 15 residues. Germline loops: CDR1 GTSNPN, CDR2 SVGIG (reference sequence). Trimming removed 0 bases at V and 3 bases at J, with 12 bases between.

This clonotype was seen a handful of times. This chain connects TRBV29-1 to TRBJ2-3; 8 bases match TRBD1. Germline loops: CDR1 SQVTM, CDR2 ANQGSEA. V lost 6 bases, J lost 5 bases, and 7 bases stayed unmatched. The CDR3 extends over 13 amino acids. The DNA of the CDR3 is TGCAGCGTCGACAGGGGATTAGGAGATACGCAGTATTTT. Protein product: CSVDRGLGDTQYF.

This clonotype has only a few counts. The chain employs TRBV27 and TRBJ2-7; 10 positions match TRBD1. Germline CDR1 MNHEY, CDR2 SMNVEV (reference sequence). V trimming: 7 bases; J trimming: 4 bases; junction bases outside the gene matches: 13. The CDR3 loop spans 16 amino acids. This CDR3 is CASTPGDRGAHYEQYF. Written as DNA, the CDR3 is TGTGCCAGCACCCCCGGGGACAGGGGAGCCCATTACGAGCAGTACTTC.

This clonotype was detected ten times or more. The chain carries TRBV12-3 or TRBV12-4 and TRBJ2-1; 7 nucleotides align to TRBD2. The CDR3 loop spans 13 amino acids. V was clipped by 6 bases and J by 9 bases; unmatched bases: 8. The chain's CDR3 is CASRRLAGGEQFF. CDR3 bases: TGTGCCAGCAGGAGACTAGCCGGGGGTGAGCAGTTCTTC.

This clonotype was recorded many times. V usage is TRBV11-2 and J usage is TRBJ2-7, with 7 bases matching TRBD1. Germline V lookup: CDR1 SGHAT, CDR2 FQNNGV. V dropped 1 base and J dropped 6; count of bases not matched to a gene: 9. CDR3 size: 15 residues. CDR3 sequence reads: CASSLGTGSGGEQYF. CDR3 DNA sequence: TGTGCCAGCAGCTTAGGGACAGGCTCAGGTGGCGAGCAGTACTTC.

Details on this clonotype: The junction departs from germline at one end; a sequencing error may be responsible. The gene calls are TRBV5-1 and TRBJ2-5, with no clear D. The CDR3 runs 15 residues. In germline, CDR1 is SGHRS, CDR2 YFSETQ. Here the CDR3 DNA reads TGCGCCAGCAGATTGGTAGGCCTGAGCCAAGAGACCCAGTACTTC. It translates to CASRLVGLSQETQYF.

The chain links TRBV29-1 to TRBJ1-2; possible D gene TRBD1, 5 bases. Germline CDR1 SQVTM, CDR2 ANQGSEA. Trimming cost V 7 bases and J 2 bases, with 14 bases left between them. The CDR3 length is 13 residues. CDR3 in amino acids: CSAVRGSNYGYTF. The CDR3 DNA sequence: TGCAGCGCCGTTAGGGGTTCCAACTATGGCTACACCTTC.

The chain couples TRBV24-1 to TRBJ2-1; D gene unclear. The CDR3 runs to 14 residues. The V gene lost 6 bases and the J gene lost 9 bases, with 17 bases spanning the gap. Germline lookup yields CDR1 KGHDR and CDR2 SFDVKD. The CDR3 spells CATSQPSPLGEQFF. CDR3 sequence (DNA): TGTGCCACCAGTCAACCCTCCCCGCTTGGTGAGCAGTTCTTC.

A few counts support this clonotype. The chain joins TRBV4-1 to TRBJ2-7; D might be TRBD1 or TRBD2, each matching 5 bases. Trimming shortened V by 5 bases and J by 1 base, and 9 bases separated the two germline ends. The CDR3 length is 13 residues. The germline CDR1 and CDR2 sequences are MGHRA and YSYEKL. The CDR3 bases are TGCGCCAGCAGCGAGGGGATGTCCTACGAGCAGTACTTC. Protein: CASSEGMSYEQYF.

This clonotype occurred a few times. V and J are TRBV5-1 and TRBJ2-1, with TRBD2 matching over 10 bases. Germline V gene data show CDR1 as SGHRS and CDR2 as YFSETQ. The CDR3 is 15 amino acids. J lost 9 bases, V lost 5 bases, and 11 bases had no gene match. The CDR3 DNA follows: TGCGCCAGCAGGTTACAGAGCGGGGGGGCCGGTGAGCAGTTCTTC. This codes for CASRLQSGGAGEQFF.

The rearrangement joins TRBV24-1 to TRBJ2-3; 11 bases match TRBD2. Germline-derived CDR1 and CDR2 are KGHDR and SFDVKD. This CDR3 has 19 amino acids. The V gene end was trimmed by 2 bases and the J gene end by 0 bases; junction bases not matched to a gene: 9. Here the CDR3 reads CATSDSTKTSGVSTDTQYF. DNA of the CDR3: TGTGCCACCAGTGATTCTACAAAGACTAGCGGGGTTAGCACAGATACGCAGTATTTT.

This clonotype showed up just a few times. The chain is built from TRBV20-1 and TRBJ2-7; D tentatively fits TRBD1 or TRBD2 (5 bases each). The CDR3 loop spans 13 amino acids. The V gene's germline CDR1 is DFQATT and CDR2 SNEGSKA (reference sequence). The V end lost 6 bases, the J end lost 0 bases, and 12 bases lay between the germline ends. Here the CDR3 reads CSAQRDHSYEQYF. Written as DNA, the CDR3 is TGCAGTGCCCAACGGGACCACTCCTACGAGCAGTACTTC.

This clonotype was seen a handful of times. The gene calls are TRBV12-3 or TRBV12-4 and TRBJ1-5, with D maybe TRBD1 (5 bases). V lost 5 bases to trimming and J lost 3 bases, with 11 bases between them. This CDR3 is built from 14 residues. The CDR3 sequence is CASSRDRNNQPQHF. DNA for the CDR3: TGTGCCAGCAGTCGAGACAGAAACAATCAGCCCCAGCATTTT.

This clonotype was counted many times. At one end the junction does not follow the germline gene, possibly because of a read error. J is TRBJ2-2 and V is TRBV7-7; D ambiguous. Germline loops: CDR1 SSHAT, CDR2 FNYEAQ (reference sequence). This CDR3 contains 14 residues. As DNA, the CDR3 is TGTGCTAGCAGCTTAGAGACCGACACCGGGGAGCTGTTTTTT. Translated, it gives CASSLETDTGELFF.